A selection of T cell receptor beta chains follows, all from one sample in a study of graft-versus-host responses after intestinal transplantation. Sequencing used immunoSEQ multiplex PCR; TCRdb keeps in-frame clones, though not all of them. In the table there are about 47,000 clones, over 80% of which are singletons. Sequencing used PBMCs, obtained around 27 months after a first intestinal transplant, on the day of a second. Every receptor here comes from a human patient who received an intestinal transplant, so some T cells may come from the graft donor. Both conserved end residues are part of each CDR3. Fields, in order: CDR3 length, V gene, CDR3 protein.

length: 14; V: TRBV5-6; CDR3: CASSATGDSYEQYF
length: 14; V: TRBV11-2; CDR3: CATKSGGAKNIQYF
length: 8; V: TRBV27; CDR3: CPRGTQYF
length: 15; V: TRBV27; CDR3: CASSDATGGNEKLFF
length: 10; V: TRBV6-4; CDR3: CASLKVEQYF
length: 16; V: TRBV7-6; CDR3: CASSQAVGGTYNEQFF
length: 17; V: TRBV28; CDR3: CASSLYGASGRGDIQYF
length: 15; V: TRBV2; CDR3: CAGSEGWEGTDEQFF
length: 19; V: TRBV5-8; CDR3: CASRIGLAGGELLTDTQYF
length: 15; V: TRBV7-8; CDR3: CASSLEAGVTYEQYF
length: 12; V: TRBV9; CDR3: CASSVGDNTQYF
length: 15; V: TRBV28; CDR3: CASSLRASGQETQYF
length: 16; V: TRBV28; CDR3: CASSLGGGPGTGELFF
length: 15; V: TRBV6-6; CDR3: CASSYRVGRGETQYF
length: 15; V: TRBV6-6; CDR3: CASNPGQGRASEQYF
length: 15; V: TRBV6-6; CDR3: CASSYVDRPNYGYTF
length: 14; V: TRBV6-5; CDR3: CASSYGQANQPQHF
length: 16; V: TRBV28; CDR3: CASSLIPGQGGNTIYF
length: 13; V: TRBV7-2; CDR3: CASSQGLVGETHF
length: 14; V: TRBV7-9; CDR3: CASSLPTSGDEQYF
length: 13; V: TRBV6-1; CDR3: CASSEGREPEAFF
length: 19; V: TRBV21-1; CDR3: CASSKRCFGGHSGANVLTF
length: 14; V: TRBV7-3; CDR3: CASSRTGDGTEAFF
length: 15; V: TRBV11-2; CDR3: CASSLDQGLYYEQYF
length: 14; V: TRBV5-6; CDR3: CASSLFGSRLDLTF
length: 12; V: TRBV25-1; CDR3: CASTLGGNEQFF
length: 13; V: TRBV7-2; CDR3: CASTFSTAREQYF
length: 15; V: TRBV27; CDR3: CASSFVGVGPYEQYF
length: 15; V: TRBV9; CDR3: CASSGRSGLNTEAFF
length: 16; V: TRBV13; CDR3: CASSRRGLAEGGEQFF
length: 15; V: TRBV11-2; CDR3: CASSLGGQGRNEQYF
length: 15; V: TRBV5-4; CDR3: CASSLDSGSYNEQFF
length: 16; V: TRBV6-1; CDR3: CASSEGPHYSNQPQHF
length: 13; V: TRBV27; CDR3: CASSPLWDTEAFF
length: 13; V: TRBV25-1; CDR3: CASRAGTGTEAFF
length: 13; V: TRBV7-8; CDR3: CASSSRGDGELFF
length: 14; V: TRBV5-6; CDR3: CASSLGRGGNEAFF
length: 15; V: TRBV9; CDR3: CASSQTGGNSYEQYF
length: 14; V: TRBV2; CDR3: CASSLDGNNQPQHF
length: 16; V: TRBV28; CDR3: CASSGIRGGRPYEQYF